This TCR beta chain appears in the sequencing data of a study of cytomegalovirus exposure and HLA in healthy donors. Turning to this clone: Its antigen is as yet unknown.

The PCR contained 60 Vbeta and 13 Jbeta primers. Some clones are missing from TCRdb's copy, which holds only in-frame ones; the method was immunoSEQ multiplex PCR. The sample records some 180,000 clones, roughly 77% being singletons. V dropped 8 bases and J dropped 0 bases, with 8 bases sitting between them. CDR1 is MNHNS, CDR2 SASEGT, per germline. The CDR3 is made up of 13 amino acids. Study-wide points: Researchers reported in a later analysis that a missense DCLRE1C variant was tied to TCR beta V- and J-gene trimming. The study recorded some 160 TCR beta chains that were cytomegalovirus-associated. It was only CMV serostatus that was available as immune exposure information.

The source of this sequence is a man in his forties or fifties in good health and CMV-seropositive. Sequencing was carried out using PBMCs. The rearrangement links TRBV6-1 to TRBJ1-5; D is unresolved. The CDR3 loop reads CASSSDSNQPQHF. The CDR3 nucleotides are TGTGCCAGCTCAAGCGATAGCAATCAGCCCCAGCATTTT.